Each of the 4 T cell receptor beta chains below was sequenced from the same sample in a study of metastatic and nonmetastatic thyroid tumors. Thyroid surgery was preceded by no treatment in any patient. TCRdb ran MiXCR on the PCR reads. Among some 23,000 clones listed, around 21% were seen once. Sequencing input: blood. These receptors all come from a female donor with papillary thyroid cancer or a benign thyroid nodule (not recorded which). Some clones in this sample may be carry-over from other donors' samples.

The rearrangement links TRBV20-1 to TRBJ1-3; D remains unclear. In germline, CDR1 is DFQATT, CDR2 SNEGSKA (reference sequence). This CDR3 is built from 14 residues. The ends were cut back, 5 bases at V and 1 base at J, with 12 bases in the middle. Here the CDR3 reads CSAPRGGSGNTIYF. The CDR3 nucleotides are TGCAGTGCTCCGCGGGGAGGGTCTGGAAACACCATATATTTT.

This clone was counted at least ten times. The chain is built from TRBV7-9 and TRBJ1-4; the D is unclear. V lost 1 base and J 8 bases, leaving 14 bases between the germline ends. Per the germline V gene, CDR1 is SEHNR and CDR2 is FQNEAQ (reference sequence). The CDR3 covers 15 residues. Written as DNA, the CDR3 is TGTGCCAGCAGCTTAGTGACCGGGAGCATAGAAAAACTGTTTTTT. It yields the protein CASSLVTGSIEKLFF.

This clone was picked up many times. The chain joins TRBV2 to TRBJ2-2; a possible D gene is TRBD2 (7 bases). The germline CDR1 and CDR2 sequences are SNHLY and FYNNEI. The CDR3 length is 18 residues. The germline V and J ends were trimmed by 8 bases and 0 bases, with 22 bases remaining between them. This CDR3 reads CASGGEWDTYSNTGELFF. The CDR3 coding sequence is TGTGCCAGCGGGGGGGAATGGGACACCTATTCGAACACCGGGGAGCTGTTTTTT.

This clone occurred many times. The CDR3 DNA follows: TGCAGTGCGCTACAGCGGGACACTAGCACAGATACGCAGTATTTT. Translation gives CSALQRDTSTDTQYF. The genes are TRBV20-1 and TRBJ2-3; tentatively, D is TRBD2 (7 bases). CDR1 is DFQATT, CDR2 SNEGSKA, per germline (reference sequence). V dropped 6 bases and J dropped 0 bases, with 16 bases sitting between them. This CDR3 is built from 15 residues.